This TCR beta chain emerged from a study of blood T cells in healthy people across ages. It was with a sample-barcoded 5' primer and a J-beta primer mix that a second PCR of roughly 6 to 12 cycles was run. Via MiXCR, TCRdb re-called the 5' RACE reads, giving one row per CDR3 protein. The sample shows fewer than 1.5 million distinct CDR3 sequences, 42% of them seen only once. Study observations and caveats: Both higher diversity and more naive CD4+ cells marked long-lived donors when set against aged donors.

Per the germline V gene, CDR1 is DFQATT and CDR2 is SNEGSKA (reference sequence). V dropped 5 bases and J dropped 1 base, with 17 bases sitting between them. The CDR3 loop spans 15 amino acids. As for this clonotype: No antigen is known for it.

The sample consisted of blood. The chain combines TRBV20-1 with TRBJ2-5; D is perhaps TRBD2 (6 bases). This clonotype originated in a woman younger than 30 in good health. Here the CDR3 DNA reads TGCAGTGCTCTACACACCGGGACTTTCCAAGAGACCCAGTACTTC. Protein: CSALHTGTFQETQYF.